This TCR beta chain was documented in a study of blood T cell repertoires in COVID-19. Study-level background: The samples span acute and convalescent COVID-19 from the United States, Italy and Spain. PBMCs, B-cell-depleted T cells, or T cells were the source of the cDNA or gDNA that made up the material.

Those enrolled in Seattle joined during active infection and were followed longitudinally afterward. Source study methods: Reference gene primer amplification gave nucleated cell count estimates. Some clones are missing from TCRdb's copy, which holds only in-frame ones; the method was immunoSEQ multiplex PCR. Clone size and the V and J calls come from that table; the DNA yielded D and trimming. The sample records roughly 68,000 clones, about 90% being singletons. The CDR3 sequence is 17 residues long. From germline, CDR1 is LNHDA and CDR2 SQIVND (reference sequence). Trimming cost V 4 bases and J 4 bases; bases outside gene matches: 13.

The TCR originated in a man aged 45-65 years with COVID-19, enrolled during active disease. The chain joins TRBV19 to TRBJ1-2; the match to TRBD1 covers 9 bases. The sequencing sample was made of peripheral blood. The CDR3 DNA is TGTGCCAGTAGTACCCAAAAGGACAGGGGCGGGAGCTATGGCTACACCTTC. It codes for CASSTQKDRGGSYGYTF.